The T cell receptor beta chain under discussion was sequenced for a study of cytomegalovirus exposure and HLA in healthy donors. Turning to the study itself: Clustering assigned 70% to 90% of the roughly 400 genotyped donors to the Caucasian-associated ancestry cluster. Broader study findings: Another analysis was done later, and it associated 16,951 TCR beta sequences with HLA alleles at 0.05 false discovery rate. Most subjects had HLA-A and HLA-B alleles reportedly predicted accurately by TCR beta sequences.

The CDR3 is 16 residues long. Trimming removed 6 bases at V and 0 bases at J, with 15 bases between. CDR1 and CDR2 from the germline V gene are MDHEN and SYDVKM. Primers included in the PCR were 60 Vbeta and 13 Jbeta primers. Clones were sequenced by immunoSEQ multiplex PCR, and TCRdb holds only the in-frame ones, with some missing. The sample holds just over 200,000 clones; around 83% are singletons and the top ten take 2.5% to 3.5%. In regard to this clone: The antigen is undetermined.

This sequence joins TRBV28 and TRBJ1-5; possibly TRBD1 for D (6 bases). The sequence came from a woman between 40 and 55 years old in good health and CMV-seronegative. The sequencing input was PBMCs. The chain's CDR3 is CASRESGVSSNQPQHF. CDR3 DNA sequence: TGTGCCAGCAGGGAGTCAGGGGTGAGTAGCAATCAGCCCCAGCATTTT.